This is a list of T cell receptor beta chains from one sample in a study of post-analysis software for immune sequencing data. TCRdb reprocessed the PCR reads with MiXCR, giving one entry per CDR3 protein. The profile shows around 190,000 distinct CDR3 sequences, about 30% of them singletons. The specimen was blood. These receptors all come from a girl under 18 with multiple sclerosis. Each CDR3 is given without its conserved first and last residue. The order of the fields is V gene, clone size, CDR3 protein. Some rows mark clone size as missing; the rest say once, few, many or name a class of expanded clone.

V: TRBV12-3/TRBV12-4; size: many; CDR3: ASSLHPSGVSGYT
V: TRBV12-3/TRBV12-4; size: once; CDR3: ASTLSRGSTYEQY
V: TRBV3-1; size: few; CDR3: ASSQDLGIAGANEQF
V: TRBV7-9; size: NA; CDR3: ASTRGLRTEAF
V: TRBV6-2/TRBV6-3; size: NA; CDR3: ASSYPGQGVSGANVLT
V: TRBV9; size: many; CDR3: ASSVGRSSYNEQF
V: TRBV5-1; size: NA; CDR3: ASSLSSGTNVLT
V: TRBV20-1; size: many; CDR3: SARTSYEQY
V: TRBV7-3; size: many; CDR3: ASSLGTGFGYT
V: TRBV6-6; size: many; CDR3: ASSYRGDEQF
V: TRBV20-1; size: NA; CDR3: SARDMNTEAF
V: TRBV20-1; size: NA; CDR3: SARASTAQY
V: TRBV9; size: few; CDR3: ASNLGMAGYT
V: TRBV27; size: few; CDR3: ASRPKDREYEQY
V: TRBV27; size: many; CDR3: ASSSLFTDTQY
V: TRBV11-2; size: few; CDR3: ASSYISYNEQF
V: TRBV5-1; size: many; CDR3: ASSRTQTSYEQY
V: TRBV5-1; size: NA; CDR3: ASSKPSKDNEQF
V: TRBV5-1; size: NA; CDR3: ASSLAGAPLH
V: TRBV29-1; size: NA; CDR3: SIYSDTSAYEQY